This TCR beta chain was retrieved from a study of T cell responses to AZD1222 COVID-19 vaccine. Study as a whole: It was second doses at about 4 or about 12 weeks that were pooled. The study, taken as a whole, reports: After the peak T cell response, and only then, were repertoires sampled. Clonal diversity was possibly underestimated; the donors were predominantly white British and more often female.

The V gene lost 0 bases and the J gene lost 0 bases, with 6 bases spanning the gap. The CDR3 extends over 15 amino acids. Germline CDR1 is LNHNV and CDR2 is YYDKDF (reference sequence). About this clone: As yet, its antigen is unknown.

Only in-frame clones appear in the TCRdb table, and some are missing; sequencing was by immunoSEQ multiplex PCR. Here the sample spans around 100,000 clones, 80% to 95% being singletons. The origin of this receptor is an adult in good health. Sequencing was performed on peripheral blood, taken on day 0 of AZD1222 vaccination. The genes are TRBV15 and TRBJ1-3, with D tentatively TRBD1 (5 bases). CDR3 region: CATSRDQGSGNTIYF. For the CDR3, the DNA is TGTGCCACCAGCAGAGATCAGGGCTCTGGAAACACCATATATTTT.